Listed below are T cell receptor beta chains from one sample, sequenced in a study of T cell repertoires in cytomegalovirus infection. TCRdb analysed the reads with MiXCR anew, one entry per CDR3 protein. The sample contains 800,000 to 950,000 distinct CDR3 sequences, around a third of which appear only once. The antigens these receptors bind are not known. This specimen consisted of cultured CD8+ T cells from PBMCs, obtained from culture after CMV antigen stimulation. The source is a human donor in good health (CMV status not recorded). Some clones in this sample may be carry-over from other donors' samples. The CDR3 runs from the conserved cysteine through the conserved F or W. D genes are given only for firm matches. Size is omitted from some rows. Given values are once, few, many or a class for expanded clones.

TRBJ1-1,NA,TRBV27,many,CASSLLGVNTEAFF,TGTGCCAGCAGTTTATTAGGCGTGAACACTGAAGCTTTCTTT
TRBJ1-5,NA,TRBV27,many,CASSLRGGQPQHF,TGTGCCAGCAGCTTACGGGGAGGTCAGCCCCAGCATTTT
TRBJ2-5,NA,TRBV7-6,NA,CASSLEVKGLGETQYF,TGTGCCAGCAGCTTAGAAGTAAAAGGGCTCGGAGAGACCCAGTACTTC
TRBJ1-1,NA,TRBV27,NA,CASSLANRANTEAFF,TGTGCCAGCAGTTTGGCCAACAGGGCCAACACTGAAGCTTTCTTT
TRBJ2-1,TRBD2,TRBV20-1,NA,CSAALTSGDPNEQFF,TGCAGTGCTGCCCTGACTAGCGGGGACCCCAATGAGCAGTTCTTC
TRBJ2-7,TRBD2,TRBV7-8,many,CASSFSGSSYEQYF,TGTGCCAGCAGCTTTAGCGGGAGCTCCTACGAGCAGTACTTC
TRBJ2-1,TRBD1,TRBV24-1,NA,CATSDPRDRANEQFF,TGTGCCACCAGTGACCCCCGGGACAGGGCAAATGAGCAGTTCTTC
TRBJ2-5,NA,TRBV7-6,NA,CASSLGGFMGETQYF,TGTGCCAGCAGCTTAGGCGGGTTTATGGGAGAGACCCAGTACTTC
TRBJ2-1,NA,TRBV7-2,few,CASRLSGSSYNEQFF,TGTGCCAGCAGACTGTCAGGGAGCTCCTACAATGAGCAGTTCTTC
TRBJ1-4,NA,TRBV2,NA,CASRVYQGPTATNEKLFF,TGTGCCAGCAGAGTATATCAGGGACCGACCGCAACTAATGAAAAACTGTTTTTT
TRBJ1-1,NA,TRBV19,NA,CAVKGTGNTEAFF,TGTGCCGTTAAAGGGACGGGGAACACTGAAGCTTTCTTT
TRBJ2-3,NA,TRBV25-1,NA,CASSVGSTSTDTQYF,TGTGCCAGCAGTGTTGGCAGTACTAGCACAGATACGCAGTATTTT
TRBJ1-6,NA,TRBV2,once,CASSGTEDNSPLHF,TGTGCCAGCAGTGGGACGGAAGATAATTCACCCCTCCACTTT
TRBJ2-1,NA,TRBV11-3,NA,CASSSQDNEQFF,TGTGCCAGCAGCTCTCAGGATAATGAGCAGTTCTTC
TRBJ1-4,NA,TRBV27,NA,CASRSGQTNEKLFF,TGTGCCAGCAGATCGGGACAAACTAATGAAAAACTGTTTTTT
TRBJ2-1,TRBD1,TRBV12-3/TRBV12-4,NA,CASSDSGTGDEGEQFF,TGTGCCAGCAGTGACTCCGGGACAGGGGATGAAGGTGAGCAGTTCTTC
TRBJ2-2,TRBD1,TRBV6-5,few,CASSLGQDAGELFF,TGTGCCAGCAGCCTCGGACAGGACGCAGGGGAGCTGTTTTTT
TRBJ2-2,TRBD1,TRBV20-1,NA,CSASGPGQGGIYSGELFF,TGCAGTGCTAGCGGTCCGGGACAGGGGGGGATATACTCCGGGGAGCTGTTTTTT
TRBJ2-2,TRBD1,TRBV19,NA,CASTTGGLVGELFF,TGTGCCAGTACGACAGGGGGCTTAGTCGGGGAGCTGTTTTTT
TRBJ1-5,NA,TRBV4-1,NA,CASSQDHRPYNQPQHF,TGCGCCAGCAGCCAAGATCACCGGCCTTACAATCAGCCCCAGCATTTT
TRBJ1-2,TRBD1,TRBV9,few,CASSGRDSLWRYTF,TGTGCCAGCAGCGGCCGGGACAGTCTATGGCGGTACACCTTC
TRBJ2-1,TRBD1,TRBV28,NA,CASSFPGQVINEQFF,TGTGCCAGCAGTTTCCCGGGACAGGTGATCAATGAGCAGTTCTTC
TRBJ1-2,TRBD1,TRBV5-5,once,CASSLWGRDRDPNYGYTF,TGTGCCAGCAGCTTGTGGGGAAGGGACAGGGACCCTAACTATGGCTACACCTTC
TRBJ1-2,NA,TRBV6-2/TRBV6-3,NA,CASSYISENYGYTF,TGTGCCAGCAGTTACATATCGGAGAACTATGGCTACACCTTC
TRBJ1-6,NA,TRBV27,once,CANSFGPKIWGSYNSPLHF,TGTGCCAACAGTTTTGGGCCCAAAATTTGGGGATCCTATAATTCACCCCTCCACTTT
TRBJ1-6,NA,TRBV19,NA,CASSVKPNSPLHF,TGTGCCAGTAGTGTAAAACCTAATTCACCCCTCCACTTT
TRBJ2-6,NA,TRBV9,NA,CASSLNTDGANVLTF,TGTGCCAGCAGCCTCAACACGGATGGGGCCAACGTCCTGACTTTC
TRBJ1-2,NA,TRBV19,NA,CASSILAGDKYGYTF,NA
TRBJ2-1,TRBD2,TRBV15,few,CATRGLAFDEQFF,TGTGCCACCCGGGGACTAGCGTTCGATGAGCAGTTCTTC
TRBJ1-1,TRBD1,TRBV27,few,CASSSDRGQGNTEAFF,TGTGCCAGCAGTTCAGACAGGGGGCAAGGAAACACTGAAGCTTTCTTT
TRBJ1-1,NA,TRBV28,many,CASSLVPSDGAFF,TGTGCCAGCAGTTTAGTCCCGTCCGACGGAGCTTTCTTT
TRBJ2-1,TRBD2,TRBV6-1,few,CASSGRGGTYNEQFF,TGTGCCAGCAGTGGCCGGGGGGGGACTTACAATGAGCAGTTCTTC
TRBJ1-1,NA,TRBV6-2/TRBV6-3,NA,CASSYSKGEMETEAFF,TGTGCCAGCAGTTACTCGAAGGGAGAGATGGAAACTGAAGCTTTCTTT
TRBJ1-1,NA,TRBV15,few,CATSRDRQMNTEAFF,TGTGCCACCAGCAGAGATAGGCAAATGAACACTGAAGCTTTCTTT
TRBJ1-1,TRBD1,TRBV5-3,NA,CASSWGQGGRNTEAFF,TGTGCCAGCAGCTGGGGACAGGGGGGACGGAACACTGAAGCTTTCTTT
TRBJ2-1,NA,TRBV7-9,few,CASNRADEQFF,TGTGCCAGCAACAGGGCGGATGAGCAGTTCTTC
TRBJ2-5,TRBD2,TRBV7-8,many,CASSFSGGSQETQYF,TGTGCCAGCAGCTTTAGCGGGGGGTCCCAAGAGACCCAGTACTTC
TRBJ1-2,NA,TRBV29-1,NA,CSVEDQTNWAKGDDYGYTF,TGCAGCGTTGAAGACCAAACAAATTGGGCCAAGGGTGACGACTATGGCTACACCTTC
TRBJ2-1,TRBD2,TRBV7-9,NA,CASSLAGLTSGVYNEQFF,TGTGCCAGCAGCTTAGCGGGCCTAACCAGCGGGGTCTACAATGAGCAGTTCTTC
TRBJ2-1,TRBD2,TRBV4-1,NA,CASSQEWRGGDEQFF,TGCGCCAGCAGCCAAGAGTGGAGGGGAGGGGATGAGCAGTTCTTC
TRBJ2-4,TRBD1,TRBV12-3/TRBV12-4,many,CASSLAEGADFNIQYF,TGTGCCAGCAGTTTAGCAGAGGGGGCTGATTTTAACATTCAGTACTTC
TRBJ1-2,NA,TRBV27,many,CASSFGQGGGYTF,TGTGCCAGCAGTTTTGGGCAGGGCGGAGGCTACACCTTC
TRBJ1-1,NA,TRBV12-3/TRBV12-4,NA,CASEALGGPTEAFF,TGTGCCAGCGAGGCCTTGGGAGGCCCCACTGAAGCTTTCTTT
TRBJ2-5,NA,TRBV6-6,many,CASREQETQYF,TGTGCCAGCAGGGAACAAGAGACCCAGTACTTC
TRBJ1-2,NA,TRBV10-3,many,CAISVLKTADLNYGYTF,TGTGCCATCAGTGTTTTAAAGACGGCCGATCTTAACTATGGCTACACCTTC
TRBJ1-2,TRBD1,TRBV6-5,NA,CASSWGQGPTENGYTF,TGTGCCAGCAGTTGGGGACAGGGGCCGACTGAGAATGGCTACACCTTC
TRBJ2-7,TRBD1,TRBV7-9,few,CATGTGLSRGSYEQYF,TGTGCCACCGGGACAGGCCTTTCGAGAGGGTCCTACGAGCAGTACTTC
TRBJ2-1,TRBD1,TRBV7-9,few,CASSLSGGAPHEQFF,TGTGCCAGCAGCTTATCAGGGGGCGCCCCCCATGAGCAGTTCTTC
TRBJ2-6,NA,TRBV7-6,few,CASSTHPEEQGSSGANVLTF,TGTGCCAGCAGCACCCATCCCGAGGAACAGGGAAGCTCTGGGGCCAACGTCCTGACTTTC
TRBJ2-7,NA,TRBV20-1,NA,CSARPSGRVYEQYF,TGCAGTGCTAGACCCTCTGGCAGGGTGTACGAGCAGTACTTC
TRBJ2-3,NA,TRBV7-9,few,CASSTRGQADTQYF,TGTGCCAGCAGCACCCGTGGCCAGGCGGATACGCAGTATTTT
TRBJ2-1,NA,TRBV7-9,few,CASSFRASSYNEQFF,TGTGCCAGCAGCTTTAGAGCGAGCTCCTACAATGAGCAGTTCTTC